The rows below give T cell receptor beta chains drawn from one sample of a study of long-term antiretroviral therapy in people with HIV. Sequencing used immunoSEQ multiplex PCR; TCRdb keeps in-frame clones, though not all of them. The table includes under 20,000 clones, about 80% detected once. Sequencing was performed on unsorted PBMCs, taken 0.2 years after starting antiretroviral therapy. The source is a woman between 40 and 55 years old with HIV. Both conserved end residues are part of each CDR3. The D gene is left open where the match is weak. Expanded clones get a size class; other rows say once, few or many, or leave the size out.

D gene | J gene | V gene | clone size | CDR3 DNA | CDR3 protein
NA | TRBJ2-1 | TRBV6-4 | NA | TGTGCCAGCAGTGAAACCTCCTACAATGAGCAGTTCTTC | CASSETSYNEQFF
TRBD2 | TRBJ2-7 | TRBV5-1 | NA | TGCGCCAGCAGCTTGGACGGGAGGGTCGCCTACGAGCAGTACTTC | CASSLDGRVAYEQYF
TRBD1 | TRBJ1-5 | TRBV19 | NA | TGTGCCAGCACCGGGACAGACTTGAGAAGCAATCAGCCCCAGCATTTT | CASTGTDLRSNQPQHF
NA | TRBJ1-2 | TRBV19 | NA | TGTGCCAGTAGTATCGGGTTGGAGGGTGGCTACACCTTC | CASSIGLEGGYTF
NA | TRBJ1-2 | TRBV6-6 | few | TGTGCCAGCGGGGCCGGGGCATCCTATGGCTACACCTTC | CASGAGASYGYTF
NA | TRBJ1-2 | TRBV4-3 | NA | TGCGCCAGCAGCCAAGCAGATTACTATGGCTACACCTTC | CASSQADYYGYTF
NA | TRBJ1-4 | TRBV14 | NA | TGTGCCAGCAGCCAAGGACCTAATTATGAAAAACTGTTTTTT | CASSQGPNYEKLFF
TRBD1 | TRBJ1-1 | TRBV30 | NA | TGTGCCTGGACCAGGGGGCGACGGACTGAAGCTTTCTTT | CAWTRGRRTEAFF
NA | TRBJ2-5 | TRBV5-1 | NA | TGCGCCAGCAGCTTGGATACGGACTTTGGGACCCAGTACTTC | CASSLDTDFGTQYF
TRBD2 | TRBJ2-1 | TRBV18 | once | TGTGCCAGCTCACCACAAGCGGGGTACAATGAGCAGTTCTTC | CASSPQAGYNEQFF
NA | TRBJ1-1 | TRBV30 | NA | TGTGCCTGGAAGCAGATGAACACTGAAGCTTTCTTT | CAWKQMNTEAFF
NA | TRBJ1-2 | TRBV5-6 | NA | TGTGCCAGCAGCTTGGCCGGGGTAGACAGAACTTATGGCTACACCTTC | CASSLAGVDRTYGYTF
NA | TRBJ2-5 | TRBV18 | few | TGTGCCAGCTCACCGGAGTCTGCGAGTCACCAGACCCAGTACTTC | CASSPESASHQTQYF
NA | TRBJ2-2 | TRBV11-2 | NA | TGTGCCAGCAGCTTAGAATACGACCCCACCGGGGAGCTGTTTTTT | CASSLEYDPTGELFF
NA | TRBJ1-4 | TRBV29-1 | once | TGCAGCGTTGGTGAACCTGATGAAAAACTGTTTTTT | CSVGEPDEKLFF
NA | TRBJ1-1 | TRBV5-1 | NA | TGCGCCAGCAGCTTTGGGGGGCAAGGGAGCACTGAAGCTTTCTTT | CASSFGGQGSTEAFF
TRBD2 | TRBJ2-1 | TRBV5-1 | NA | TGCGCCAGCAGCTCCGGGACTAGAAAGAGTGAGCAGTTCTTC | CASSSGTRKSEQFF
NA | TRBJ1-1 | TRBV6-1 | NA | TGTGCCAGCAGTTTCAGGACTGAAGCTTTCTTT | CASSFRTEAFF
NA | TRBJ2-3 | TRBV19 | NA | TGTGCCAGTACCCCGGCCCCCGGGCCTACCTTAGGCACAGATACGCAGTATTTT | CASTPAPGPTLGTDTQYF
NA | TRBJ2-4 | TRBV23-1 | NA | TGCGCCAGCAGTCAACCCCGACAGAAAAAGGCCAAAAACATTCAGTACTTC | CASSQPRQKKAKNIQYF
NA | TRBJ1-1 | TRBV7-9 | NA | TGTGCCAGCAGCTTAGGTGGGCAGGCTGGTGAAGCTTTCTTT | CASSLGGQAGEAFF
NA | TRBJ2-3 | TRBV6-5 | NA | TGTGCCAGCAGTTACGGTCAGGGCACAGATACGCAGTATTTT | CASSYGQGTDTQYF
NA | TRBJ1-6 | TRBV30 | NA | TGTGCCTGGAGTCTACAGGGTACCTTTAATTCACCCCTCCACTTT | CAWSLQGTFNSPLHF
NA | TRBJ2-7 | TRBV6-1 | NA | TGTGCCAGCAGTCGACCGGGACAAGGGGCCTACGAGCAGTACTTC | CASSRPGQGAYEQYF
TRBD2 | TRBJ2-1 | TRBV30 | NA | TGTGCCTGGAGAGAACTGGGAGGGGATGAGCAGTTCTTC | CAWRELGGDEQFF
NA | TRBJ2-7 | TRBV2 | medium-sized | TGTGCCAGCATAACGTTAGCGCTATCCTACGAGCAGTACTTC | CASITLALSYEQYF
NA | TRBJ1-2 | TRBV6-1 | NA | TGTGCCAGCAGTTTTCCAGGGGCCGCCCGGGGCTACACCTTC | CASSFPGAARGYTF
TRBD1 | TRBJ2-7 | TRBV6-5 | NA | TGTGCCACTCGAAGGGGGCTCGAGCAGTACTTC | CATRRGLEQYF